The T cell receptor beta chain under discussion was sequenced for a study of T cells in Graves' hyperthyroidism and ophthalmopathy. A few counts support this clonotype. The antigen remains undetermined. This CDR3 is 12 amino acids long. V lost 2 bases, J lost 5 bases, and 5 bases lay in between. The germline V gene encodes CDR1 MNHNY and CDR2 SVGAGI (reference sequence). Using RNA transcripts as the source, TCR beta CDR3 regions were amplified. RT-PCR in the first round (using the HTBI primer set) targeted the TCR CDR3. TCRdb itself ran the multiplex PCR reads through MiXCR, one entry per CDR3 protein. The sample lists a few hundred thousand distinct CDR3 sequences; 21% were seen once. Overall study findings and caveats: Researchers found most expanded thyroid clonotypes above 0.001 in blood as well. A model using 13 V-J features told ophthalmopathy apart from stable hyperthyroidism.

The V gene is TRBV6-6, the J gene TRBJ2-3; no definite D call. The source of this sequence is a woman aged 45-59 years with Graves' hyperthyroidism. Sequencing used blood. The CDR3 here is CASSYKEDTQYF. The CDR3 DNA reads TGTGCCAGCAGTTACAAGGAAGATACGCAGTATTTT.